This T cell receptor beta chain is from a study of T cells in localized non-small cell lung cancer. Study-level points and caveats: Across samples, adjacent lung featured a median around 55 of the top 100 tumor clones.

Sequenced by immunoSEQ multiplex PCR; TCRdb stores in-frame clones only, minus some. Here the sample spans fewer than 30,000 clones, 90% being singletons. From germline, CDR1 is SGHRS and CDR2 YFSETQ. V shed 3 bases, J shed 6 bases, and the junction held 5 bases outside the gene matches. The CDR3 sequence is 14 residues long. On this clone: Its antigen is undetermined.

V is TRBV5-1 and J is TRBJ2-3; 9 bases are shared with TRBD1. This TCR came from a woman aged 35-70 years with stage I lung adenocarcinoma. Source: peripheral blood, taken before any cancer treatment. This CDR3 is CASSSQGAIDTQYF. CDR3 sequence (DNA): TGCGCCAGCAGCTCACAGGGGGCAATCGATACGCAGTATTTT.